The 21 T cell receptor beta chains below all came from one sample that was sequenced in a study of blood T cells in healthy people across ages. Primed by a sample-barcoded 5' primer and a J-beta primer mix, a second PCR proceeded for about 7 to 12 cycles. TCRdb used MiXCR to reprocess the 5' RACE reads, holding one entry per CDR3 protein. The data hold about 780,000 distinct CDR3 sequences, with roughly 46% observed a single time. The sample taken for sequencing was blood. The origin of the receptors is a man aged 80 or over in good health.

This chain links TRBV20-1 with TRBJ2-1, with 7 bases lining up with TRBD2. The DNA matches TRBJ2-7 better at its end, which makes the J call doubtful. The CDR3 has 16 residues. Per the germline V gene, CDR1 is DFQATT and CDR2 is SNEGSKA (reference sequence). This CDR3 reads CSARPSTSGIYNEQYF. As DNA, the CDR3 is TGCAGTGCTAGACCTTCTACCAGCGGGATCTACAATGAGCAGTACTTC.

CDR3 protein: CASSVSSYNSPLHF. CDR3 sequence (DNA): TGTGCCAGCAGTGTAAGCTCCTATAATTCACCCCTCCACTTT. This chain links TRBV12-3 or TRBV12-4 with TRBJ1-6; D ambiguous. CDR3 length equals 14 residues. Deletions cut 5 bases from V and 0 bases from J, with 5 bases between.

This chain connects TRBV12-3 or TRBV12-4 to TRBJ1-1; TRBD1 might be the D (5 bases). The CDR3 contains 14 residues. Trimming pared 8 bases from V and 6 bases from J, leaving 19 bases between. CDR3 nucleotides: TGTGCCAGCTCAATCGGGGGAAGGGGCGCTGAAGCTTTCTTT. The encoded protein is CASSIGGRGAEAFF.

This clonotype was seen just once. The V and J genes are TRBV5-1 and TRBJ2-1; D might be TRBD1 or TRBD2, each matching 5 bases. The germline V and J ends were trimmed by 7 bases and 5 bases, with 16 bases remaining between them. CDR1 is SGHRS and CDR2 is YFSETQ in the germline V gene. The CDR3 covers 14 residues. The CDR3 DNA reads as TGCGCCAGCGAGGGCAGGGAGCAGGACAATGAGCAGTTCTTC. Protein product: CASEGREQDNEQFF.

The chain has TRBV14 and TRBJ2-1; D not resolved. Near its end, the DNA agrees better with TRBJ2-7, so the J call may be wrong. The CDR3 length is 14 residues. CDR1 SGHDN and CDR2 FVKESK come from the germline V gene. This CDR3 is CASSQDLAAIEQYF. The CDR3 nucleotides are TGTGCCAGCAGCCAAGATCTCGCAGCCATTGAGCAGTACTTC.

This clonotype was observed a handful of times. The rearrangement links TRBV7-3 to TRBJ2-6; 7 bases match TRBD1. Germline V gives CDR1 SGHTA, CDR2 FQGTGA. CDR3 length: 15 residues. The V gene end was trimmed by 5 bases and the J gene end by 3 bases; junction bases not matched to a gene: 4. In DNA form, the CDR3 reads TGTGCCAGCAGCCCAGGGACAGTTGGGGCCAACGTCCTGACTTTC. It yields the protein CASSPGTVGANVLTF.

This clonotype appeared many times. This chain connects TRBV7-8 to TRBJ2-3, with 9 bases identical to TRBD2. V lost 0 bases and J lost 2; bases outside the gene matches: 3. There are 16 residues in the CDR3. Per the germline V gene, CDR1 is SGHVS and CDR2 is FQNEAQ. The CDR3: CASSLALAGNTDTQYF. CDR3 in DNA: TGTGCCAGCAGCTTAGCTCTAGCGGGAAACACAGATACGCAGTATTTT.

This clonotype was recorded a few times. The CDR3 nucleotides read TGTGCCAGCAGCCAAGAGTGGCAAGGACCCCACGAGCAGTACTTC. Translating gives CASSQEWQGPHEQYF. This chain joins TRBV4-2 and TRBJ2-7, with D unclear. The V gene lost 0 bases and the J gene lost 5 bases, with 14 bases spanning the gap. In germline, CDR1 is LGHNA, CDR2 YNFKEQ. CDR3 length equals 15 residues.

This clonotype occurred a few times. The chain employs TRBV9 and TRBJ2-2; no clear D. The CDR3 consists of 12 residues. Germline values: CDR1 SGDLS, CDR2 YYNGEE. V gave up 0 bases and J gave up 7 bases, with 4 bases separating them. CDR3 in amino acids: CASSVEIGELFF. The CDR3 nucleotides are TGTGCCAGCAGCGTAGAGATCGGGGAGCTGTTTTTT.

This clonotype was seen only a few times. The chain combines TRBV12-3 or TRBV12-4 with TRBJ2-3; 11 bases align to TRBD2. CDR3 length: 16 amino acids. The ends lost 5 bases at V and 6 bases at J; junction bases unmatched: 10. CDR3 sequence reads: CASSPRASGRFDTQYF. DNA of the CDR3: TGTGCCAGCAGTCCAAGGGCTAGCGGGAGGTTTGATACGCAGTATTTT.

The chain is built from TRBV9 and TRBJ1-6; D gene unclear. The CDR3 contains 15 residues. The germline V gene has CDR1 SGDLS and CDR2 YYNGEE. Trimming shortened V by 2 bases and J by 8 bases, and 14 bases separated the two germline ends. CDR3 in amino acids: CASSVDSDSYSPLHF. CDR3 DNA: TGTGCCAGCAGCGTTGACTCGGACTCTTATTCACCCCTCCACTTT.

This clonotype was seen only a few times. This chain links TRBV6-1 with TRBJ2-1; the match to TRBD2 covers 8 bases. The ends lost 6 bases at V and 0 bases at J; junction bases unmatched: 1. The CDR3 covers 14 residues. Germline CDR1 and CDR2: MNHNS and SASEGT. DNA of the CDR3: TGTGCCAGCAGAGCGGGAGTCTCCTACAATGAGCAGTTCTTC. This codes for CASRAGVSYNEQFF.

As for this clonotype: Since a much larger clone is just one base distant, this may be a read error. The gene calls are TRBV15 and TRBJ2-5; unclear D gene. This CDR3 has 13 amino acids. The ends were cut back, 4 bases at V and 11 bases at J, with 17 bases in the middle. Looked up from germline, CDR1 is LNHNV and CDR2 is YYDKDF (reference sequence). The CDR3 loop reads CATSIVADNEQYF. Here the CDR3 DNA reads TGTGCCACCAGCATAGTAGCCGACAATGAGCAGTACTTC.

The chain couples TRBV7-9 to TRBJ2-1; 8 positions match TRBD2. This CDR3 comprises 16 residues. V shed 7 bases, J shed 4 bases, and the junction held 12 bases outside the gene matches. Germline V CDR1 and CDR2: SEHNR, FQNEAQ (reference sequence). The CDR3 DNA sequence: TGTGCCAGCAAGGGCCCAGGGACTAGTAGTTACAATGAGCAGTTCTTC. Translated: CASKGPGTSSYNEQFF.

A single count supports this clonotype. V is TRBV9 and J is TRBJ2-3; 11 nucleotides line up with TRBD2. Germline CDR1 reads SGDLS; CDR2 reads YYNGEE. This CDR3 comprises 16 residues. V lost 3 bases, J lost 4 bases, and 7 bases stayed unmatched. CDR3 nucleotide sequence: TGTGCCAGCAGCGCGATAGCGGGAGGGCTGGCAGATACGCAGTATTTT. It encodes CASSAIAGGLADTQYF.

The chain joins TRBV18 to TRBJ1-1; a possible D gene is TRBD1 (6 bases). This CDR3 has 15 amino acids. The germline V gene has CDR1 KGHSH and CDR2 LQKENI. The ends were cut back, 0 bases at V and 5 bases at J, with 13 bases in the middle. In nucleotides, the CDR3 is TGTGCCAGCTCACCACCCGGGACAAGAGAAACTGAAGCTTTCTTT. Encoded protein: CASSPPGTRETEAFF.

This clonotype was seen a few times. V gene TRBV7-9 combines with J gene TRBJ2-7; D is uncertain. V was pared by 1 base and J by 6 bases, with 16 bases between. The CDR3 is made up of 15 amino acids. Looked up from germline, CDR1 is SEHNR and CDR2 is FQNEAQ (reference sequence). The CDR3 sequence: CASSLEGTVSAEQYF. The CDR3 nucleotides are TGTGCCAGCAGCTTAGAAGGAACAGTATCAGCCGAGCAGTACTTC.

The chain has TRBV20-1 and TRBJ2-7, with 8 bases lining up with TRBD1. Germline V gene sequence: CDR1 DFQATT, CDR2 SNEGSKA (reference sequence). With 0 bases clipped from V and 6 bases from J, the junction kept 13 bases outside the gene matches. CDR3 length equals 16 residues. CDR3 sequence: CSAREELGRGLGEQYF. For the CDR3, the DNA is TGCAGTGCTAGAGAGGAGTTGGGCAGGGGGCTGGGCGAGCAGTACTTC.

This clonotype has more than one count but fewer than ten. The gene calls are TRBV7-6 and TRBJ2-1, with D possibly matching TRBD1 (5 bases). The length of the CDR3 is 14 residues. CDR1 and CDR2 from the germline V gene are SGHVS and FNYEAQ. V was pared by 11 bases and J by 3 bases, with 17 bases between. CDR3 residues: CAGPRNRIYNEQFF. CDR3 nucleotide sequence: TGTGCCGGCCCGAGAAACAGGATCTACAATGAGCAGTTCTTC.

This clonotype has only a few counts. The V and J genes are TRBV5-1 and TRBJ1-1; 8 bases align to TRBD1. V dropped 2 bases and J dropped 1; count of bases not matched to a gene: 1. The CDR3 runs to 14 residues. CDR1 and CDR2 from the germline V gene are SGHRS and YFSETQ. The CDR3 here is CASSLDRGNTEAFF. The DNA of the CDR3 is TGCGCCAGCAGCTTAGACAGGGGGAACACTGAAGCTTTCTTT.

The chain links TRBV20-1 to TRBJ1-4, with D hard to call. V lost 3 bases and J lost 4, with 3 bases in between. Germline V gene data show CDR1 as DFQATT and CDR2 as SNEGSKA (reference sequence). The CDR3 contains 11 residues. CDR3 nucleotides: TGCAGTGCTAGGGTTAATGAAAAACTGTTTTTT. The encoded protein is CSARVNEKLFF.